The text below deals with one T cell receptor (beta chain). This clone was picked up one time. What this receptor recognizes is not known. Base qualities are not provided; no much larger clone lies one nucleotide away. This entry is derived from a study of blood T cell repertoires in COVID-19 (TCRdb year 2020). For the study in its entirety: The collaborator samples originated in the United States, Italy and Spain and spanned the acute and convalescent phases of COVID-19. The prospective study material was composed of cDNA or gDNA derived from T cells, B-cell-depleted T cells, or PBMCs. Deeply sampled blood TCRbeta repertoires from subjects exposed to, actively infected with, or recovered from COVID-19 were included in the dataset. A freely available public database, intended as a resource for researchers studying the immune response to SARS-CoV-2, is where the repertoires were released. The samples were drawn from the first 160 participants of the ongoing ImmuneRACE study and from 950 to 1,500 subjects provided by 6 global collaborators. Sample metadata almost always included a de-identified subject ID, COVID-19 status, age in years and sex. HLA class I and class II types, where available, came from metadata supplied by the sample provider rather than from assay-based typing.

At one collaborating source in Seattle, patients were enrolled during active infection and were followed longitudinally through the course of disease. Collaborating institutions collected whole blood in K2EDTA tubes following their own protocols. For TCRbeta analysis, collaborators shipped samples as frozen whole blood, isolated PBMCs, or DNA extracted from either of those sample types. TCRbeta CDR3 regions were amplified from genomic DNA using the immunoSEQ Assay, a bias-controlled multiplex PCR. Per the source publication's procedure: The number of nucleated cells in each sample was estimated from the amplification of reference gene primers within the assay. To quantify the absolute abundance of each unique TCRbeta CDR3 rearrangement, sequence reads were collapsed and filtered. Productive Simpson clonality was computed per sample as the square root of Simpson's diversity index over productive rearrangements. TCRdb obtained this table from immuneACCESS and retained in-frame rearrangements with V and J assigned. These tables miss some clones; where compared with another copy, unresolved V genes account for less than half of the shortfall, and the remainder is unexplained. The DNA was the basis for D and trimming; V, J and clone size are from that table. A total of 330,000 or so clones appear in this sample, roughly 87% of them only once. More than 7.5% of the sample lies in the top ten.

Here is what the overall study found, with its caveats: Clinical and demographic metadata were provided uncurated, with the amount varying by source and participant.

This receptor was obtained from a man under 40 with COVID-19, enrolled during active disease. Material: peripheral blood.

The DNA sequence is TGCGCCAGCAGCCTGCACCCCAAGACTAGCGGGGACGAGACCCAGTACTTC. Its translation is CASSLHPKTSGDETQYF. This chain joins TRBV5-1 to TRBJ2-5; 11 bases in the junction line up with TRBD2. The CDR1 and CDR2 encoded by the germline V gene are SGHRS and YFSETQ. V is trimmed back by 4 bases and J by 5 bases, and the junction contains 13 bases that no gene match accounts for. The CDR3 holds 17 amino acids from the cysteine to the phenylalanine. The read is trimmed to its CDR3 DNA, 51 bases read in frame from base 1.